This T cell receptor beta chain originates from a study of shared clonotypes between healthy human individuals. On the study more broadly: Researchers assigned three CD4 naive, three CD4 memory, two CD8 naive and one CD8 memory plate to each donor.

Several immunoSEQ plates held equal portions of the genomic DNA taken from each subset. The protocol was immunoSEQ multiplex PCR, while the TCRdb copy is restricted to in-frame clones and leaves out a portion. The sample has about 1.5 million clones, around 97% seen once. V shed 3 bases and J shed 5 bases, with 7 bases lying between them. Germline V lookup: CDR1 SSHAT, CDR2 FNYEAQ (reference sequence). The CDR3 spans 12 residues. This clone was seen a handful of times. The specimen was naive CD4+ T cells sorted from blood. Subset described: CD45RA+ positively selected. V is TRBV7-7 and J is TRBJ2-5; D call uncertain. The sequence derives from a man between 25 and 39 years old in good health. The CDR3 spells CASSLLDETQYF. The CDR3 bases are TGTGCCAGCAGCTTGCTGGACGAGACCCAGTACTTC.